Below are 5 T cell receptor beta chains sequenced from a single sample in a study of cytomegalovirus exposure and HLA in healthy donors. Primers included in the PCR were 60 Vbeta and 13 Jbeta primers. This table comes from immunoSEQ multiplex PCR, and its TCRdb copy is limited to in-frame clones, with some not included. The sample records around 120,000 clones, 80% being singletons. Material for sequencing was PBMCs. These receptors originate from a male donor in good health and CMV-seronegative.

V usage is TRBV18 and J usage is TRBJ2-7, with 13 bases that match TRBD2. J gave up 1 base and V 0 bases, and 6 bases lay outside the gene matches. The CDR3 runs 18 residues. The germline V gene encodes CDR1 KGHSH and CDR2 LQKENI. CDR3 coding DNA: TGTGCCAGCTCACCACCGGTGACTAGCGGGAGGAGGTCCTACGAGCAGTACTTC. Amino acids: CASSPPVTSGRRSYEQYF.

CDR3: CASSLRRGEKLFF. CDR3 DNA: TGTGCCAGCAGCTTGCGACGGGGTGAAAAACTGTTTTTT. The genes are TRBV5-8 and TRBJ1-4, with D hard to call. The CDR3 loop spans 13 amino acids. V lost 1 base and J 7 bases, leaving 8 bases between the germline ends. The germline gives CDR1 SGHTS, CDR2 YDEGEE.

The chain has TRBV7-3 and TRBJ2-5, with TRBD2 as a possible D gene (6 bases). Germline V gives CDR1 SGHTA, CDR2 FQGTGA. CDR3 length equals 14 residues. Trimming removed 5 bases at V and 2 bases at J, with 12 bases between. DNA of the CDR3: TGTGCCAGCAGCGCAGGGACTCTACAAGAGACCCAGTACTTC. It is translated as CASSAGTLQETQYF.

Only a few counts were recorded for this clone. The DNA of the CDR3 is TGTGCCAGCAGAGCAATGACGGAGAACCACACCTTC. This encodes CASRAMTENHTF. This chain uses TRBV2 with TRBJ1-2; D not certain. Germline CDR1 is SNHLY and CDR2 is FYNNEI. The ends were cut back, 6 bases at V and 12 bases at J, with 17 bases in the middle. The CDR3 length is 12 residues.

The J gene is TRBJ1-1, the V gene TRBV2; tentative D call: TRBD1 (5 bases). CDR1 SNHLY and CDR2 FYNNEI come from the germline V gene. V gave up 3 bases and J gave up 10 bases, with 12 bases separating them. The CDR3 totals 12 residues. CDR3 DNA sequence: TGTGCCAGCAGTGAGACGTCGGGGGTAGCTTTCTTT. Amino acids: CASSETSGVAFF.